This TCR beta chain appears in the sequencing data of a study of early T cells in non-severe SARS-CoV-2 infection. Turning to the study itself: The input, bulk RNA from unsorted whole blood, was sequenced, and chains were unpaired.

Overall study findings and caveats: VDJdb-based annotation leaned toward anti-spike CD8 responses and missed private and CD4 specificities.

Losses at the gene ends were 4 bases for V and 4 bases for J; bases not matched to a gene: 5. CDR3 length: 15 residues. The table lists this clonotype with a few counts. As yet, its antigen is unknown. Attachment of unique molecular identifiers was made to individual cDNA molecules. TCRdb redid the calling of the 5' RACE reads with MiXCR, one entry per CDR3 protein. The sample holds tens of thousands of distinct CDR3 sequences, about 5.9% seen once. The rearrangement links TRBV12-3 or TRBV12-4 to TRBJ1-2; TRBD1 aligns across 11 bases. This TCR was recovered from an adult who was a healthcare worker with PCR-confirmed SARS-CoV-2 infection or an uninfected control (not recorded which). Sequenced here: whole blood, sampled at baseline. The CDR3 is CASSSSGTGGYGYTF. As DNA, the CDR3 is TGTGCCAGCAGTTCATCCGGGACAGGGGGCTATGGCTACACCTTC.